What follows is one TCR beta chain and its context. The antigen remains undetermined. The sample originates from a study of cytomegalovirus exposure and HLA in healthy donors. Study results and limitations: The authors later linked a missense DCLRE1C variant to TCR beta V- and J-gene trimming. Later analysis identified about 18,000 TCR beta sequences associated with HLA alleles, using a false discovery rate threshold of 0.05. When a later analysis was performed, an Asian-associated ancestry cluster reportedly had fewer N-insertions than the roughly 670-donor mean. Per published accounts, TCR beta sequences correctly predicted the HLA-A and HLA-B alleles of most subjects.

The PCR was carried out with 60 Vbeta primers and 13 Jbeta primers. The protocol was immunoSEQ multiplex PCR, while the TCRdb copy is restricted to in-frame clones and leaves out a portion. This listing includes roughly 77,000 clones. This sequence was found in a man aged 25-45 years in good health and CMV-seronegative. Sequencing was done on a sample of PBMCs.

This CDR3 reads CASSLVRGDHPNYGYTF. CDR3 bases: TGTGCCAGCAGCTTAGTCAGGGGGGACCACCCTAACTATGGCTACACCTTC. This rearrangement joins TRBV7-9 to TRBJ1-2; 7 nucleotides match TRBD1. V shed 1 base and J 0 bases; nucleotides not matched to a gene: 8. The CDR3 runs to 17 residues. Germline V gene sequence: CDR1 SEHNR, CDR2 FQNEAQ (reference sequence).